This entry features one TCR beta chain sequence. These data belong to a study of shared clonotypes between healthy human individuals. The authors split each subset's genomic DNA evenly across several immunoSEQ plates. Profiled with immunoSEQ multiplex PCR; TCRdb holds only in-frame clones, not every one. The sample has millions of clones; 90% to 95% are singletons. The CDR3 length is 15 residues. The ends were cut back, 3 bases at V and 11 bases at J, with 17 bases in the middle. Germline CDR1 reads MNHEY; CDR2 reads SMNVEV (reference sequence). The chain employs TRBV27 and TRBJ1-6, with D possibly TRBD1 on 6 matching bases. The source material was naive CD4+ T cells sorted from blood. Subset given: CD45RA+ positively selected. The clonotype was recovered from a man younger than 30 in good health. CDR3 DNA: TGTGCCAGCAGTTTTATGGGACACGGTACGCCACCCCTCCACTTT. Protein sequence: CASSFMGHGTPPLHF.